Presented here are 4 T cell receptor beta chains from one specimen sequenced in a study of blood T cell repertoires in COVID-19. Here immunoSEQ multiplex PCR was the method, and the copy in TCRdb shows in-frame clones only, minus some. The sample yields roughly 30,000 clones, 75% to 85% seen once. Sequenced sample: peripheral blood. The receptors stem from a man aged 60 to 69 with active COVID-19.

The rearrangement joins TRBV7-9 to TRBJ2-1; the D is unclear. Trimming pared 2 bases from V and 0 bases from J, leaving 11 bases between. Germline CDR1 and CDR2: SEHNR and FQNEAQ (reference sequence). The CDR3 runs 16 residues. CDR3 DNA sequence: TGTGCCAGCAGCTTATTTTTATCCTCCTCCTACAATGAGCAGTTCTTC. Translation: CASSLFLSSSYNEQFF.

This chain joins TRBV25-1 and TRBJ2-7; 9 nucleotides line up with TRBD2. The CDR3 sequence is 14 residues long. The germline CDR1 and CDR2 sequences are MGHDK and SYGVNS. V gave up 5 bases and J gave up 7 bases; unmatched junction bases: 9. The CDR3 bases are TGTGCCAGCAGTAGGAGCGGGAGGCTCGGAGAGCAGTACGTC. This gives the protein CASSRSGRLGEQYV.

The V gene is TRBV27, the J gene TRBJ2-3, with a tentative D call TRBD1 (5 bases). This CDR3 contains 14 residues. Germline V lookup: CDR1 MNHEY, CDR2 SMNVEV (reference sequence). Trimming left V 2 bases short and J 3 bases short, with 9 bases between. Here the CDR3 DNA reads TGTGCCAGCAGTTTAATTCAGGGAACAGATACGCAGTATTTT. Translating it yields CASSLIQGTDTQYF.

V is TRBV29-1 and J is TRBJ2-7; no firm D call. The germline gives CDR1 SQVTM, CDR2 ANQGSEA. Trimming stripped 4 bases from V and 6 bases from J, with 19 bases between. The CDR3 has 14 residues. CDR3 nucleotides: TGCAGCGTTGTAATCTCGGTGGGCAAATCCGAGCAGTACTTC. Protein product: CSVVISVGKSEQYF.